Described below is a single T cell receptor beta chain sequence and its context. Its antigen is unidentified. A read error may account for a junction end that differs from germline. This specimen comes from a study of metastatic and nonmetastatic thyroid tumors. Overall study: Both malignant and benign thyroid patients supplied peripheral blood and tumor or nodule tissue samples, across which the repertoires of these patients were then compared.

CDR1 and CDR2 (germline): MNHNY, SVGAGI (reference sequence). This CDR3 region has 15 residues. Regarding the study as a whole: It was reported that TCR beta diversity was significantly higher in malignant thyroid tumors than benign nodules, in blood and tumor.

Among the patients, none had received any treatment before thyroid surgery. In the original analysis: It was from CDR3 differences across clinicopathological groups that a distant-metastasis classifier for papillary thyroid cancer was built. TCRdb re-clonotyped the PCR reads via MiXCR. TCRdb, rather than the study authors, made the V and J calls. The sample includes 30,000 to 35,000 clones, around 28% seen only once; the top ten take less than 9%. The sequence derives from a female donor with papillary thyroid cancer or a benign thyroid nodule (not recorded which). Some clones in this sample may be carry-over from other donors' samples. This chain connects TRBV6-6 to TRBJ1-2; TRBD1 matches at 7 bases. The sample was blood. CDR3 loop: CVSTYSGTANYGYTF. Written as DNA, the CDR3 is TGTGTCAGCACTTACTCCGGGACAGCTAACTATGGCTACACCTTC.